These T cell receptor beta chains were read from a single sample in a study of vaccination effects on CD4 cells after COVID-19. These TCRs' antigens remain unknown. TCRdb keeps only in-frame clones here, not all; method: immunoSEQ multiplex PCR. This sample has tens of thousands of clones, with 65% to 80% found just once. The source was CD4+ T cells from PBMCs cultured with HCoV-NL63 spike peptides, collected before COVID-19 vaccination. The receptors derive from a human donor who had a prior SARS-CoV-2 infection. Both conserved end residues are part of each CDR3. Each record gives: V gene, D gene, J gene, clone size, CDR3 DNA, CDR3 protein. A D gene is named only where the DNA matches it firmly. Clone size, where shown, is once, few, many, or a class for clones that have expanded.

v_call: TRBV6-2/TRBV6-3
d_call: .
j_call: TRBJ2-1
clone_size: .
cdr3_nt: TGTGCCAGCAGTTACGGGAGCTCCTACAATGAGCAGTTCTTC
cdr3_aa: CASSYGSSYNEQFF

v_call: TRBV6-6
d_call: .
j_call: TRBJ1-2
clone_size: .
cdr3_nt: TGTGCCAGCAGCCGATCAGGGGATTACTATGGCTACACCTTC
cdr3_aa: CASSRSGDYYGYTF

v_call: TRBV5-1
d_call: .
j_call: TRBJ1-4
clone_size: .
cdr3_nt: TGCGCCAGCAGCCGGTCCCCCGGGACGGCAGAGGAAAAACTGTTTTTT
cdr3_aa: CASSRSPGTAEEKLFF

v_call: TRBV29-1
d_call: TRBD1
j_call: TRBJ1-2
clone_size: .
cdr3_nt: TGCAGCGTTGCCGGGACAGGGGGCTATGGCTACACCTTC
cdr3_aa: CSVAGTGGYGYTF

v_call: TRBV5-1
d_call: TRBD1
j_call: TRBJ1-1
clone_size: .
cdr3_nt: TGCGCCAGCAGCTTGGCCGGGGCAGGGGGAAAGAACACTGAAGCTTTCTTT
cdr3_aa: CASSLAGAGGKNTEAFF

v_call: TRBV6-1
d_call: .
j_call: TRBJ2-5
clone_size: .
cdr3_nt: TGTGCCAGCAGTGAATTAATTGCAGGAGACAAAGAGACCCAGTACTTC
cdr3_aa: CASSELIAGDKETQYF

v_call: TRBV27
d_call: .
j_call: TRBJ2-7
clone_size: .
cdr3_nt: TGTGCCACTCAGCTTGGGTGGGGAGCCGAGCAGTACTTC
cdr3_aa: CATQLGWGAEQYF

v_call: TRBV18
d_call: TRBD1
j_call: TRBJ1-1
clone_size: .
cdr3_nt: TGTGCCAGCGCCGGACAGGCGAACACTGAAGCTTTCTTT
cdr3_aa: CASAGQANTEAFF

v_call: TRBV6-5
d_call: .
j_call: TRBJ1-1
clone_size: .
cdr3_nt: TGTGCCAGCAGTTATGTTGGCCAGGGACACACTGAAGCTTTCTTT
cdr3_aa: CASSYVGQGHTEAFF

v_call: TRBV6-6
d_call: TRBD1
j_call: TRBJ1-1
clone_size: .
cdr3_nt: TGTGCCAGCAGTCCAATCGGGACAGGGGGCGGTTACACTGAAGCTTTCTTT
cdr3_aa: CASSPIGTGGGYTEAFF

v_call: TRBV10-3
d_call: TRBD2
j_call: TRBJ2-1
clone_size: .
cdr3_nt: TGTGCCATCAGTGACCTTTGGACTAGCGGGGATGAGTATGAGCAGTTCTTC
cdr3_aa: CAISDLWTSGDEYEQFF

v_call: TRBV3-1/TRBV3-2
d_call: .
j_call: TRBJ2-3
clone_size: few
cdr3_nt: TGTGCCAGCAGCCAAGTTCCCCTAGGGGCGGGCTTCGATACGCAGTATTTT
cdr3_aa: CASSQVPLGAGFDTQYF

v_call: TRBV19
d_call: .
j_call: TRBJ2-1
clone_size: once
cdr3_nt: TGTGCCAGTAGTAAGGGCCGAGGGACATCTCAAGATGAGCAGTTCTTC
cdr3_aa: CASSKGRGTSQDEQFF

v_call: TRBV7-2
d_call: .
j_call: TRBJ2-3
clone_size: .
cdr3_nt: TGTGCCAGCAGCCCCTGGGGATCGGATAGAGATACGCAGTATTTT
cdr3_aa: CASSPWGSDRDTQYF

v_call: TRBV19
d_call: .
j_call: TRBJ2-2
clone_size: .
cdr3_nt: TGTGCCAGTTCCAAATGGGGGAGTAGGGTCTCCAAGAACACCGGGGAGCTGTTTTTT
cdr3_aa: CASSKWGSRVSKNTGELFF

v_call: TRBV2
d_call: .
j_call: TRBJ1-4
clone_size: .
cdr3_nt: TGTGCCAGCAGTAAAGGGTTTGGGGAAAAACTGTTTTTT
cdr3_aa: CASSKGFGEKLFF

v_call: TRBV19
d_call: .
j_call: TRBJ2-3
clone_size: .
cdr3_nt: TGTGCCAGTAGTATTCAGGGCCTCAGCACAGATACGCAGTATTTT
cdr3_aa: CASSIQGLSTDTQYF

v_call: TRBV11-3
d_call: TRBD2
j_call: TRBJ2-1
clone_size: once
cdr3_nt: TGTGCCAGCAGCTTAGGCGGGAGTCTCAATGAGCAGTTCTTC
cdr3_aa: CASSLGGSLNEQFF

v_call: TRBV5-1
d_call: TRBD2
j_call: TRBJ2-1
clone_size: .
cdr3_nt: TGCGCCAGCAGCTTGGTAGCGGGGGTGTACAATGAGCAGTTCTTC
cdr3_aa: CASSLVAGVYNEQFF

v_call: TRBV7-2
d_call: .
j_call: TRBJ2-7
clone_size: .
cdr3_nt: TGTGCCAGCAGCTTAACGCCAGCTGACTACGAGCAGTACTTC
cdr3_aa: CASSLTPADYEQYF

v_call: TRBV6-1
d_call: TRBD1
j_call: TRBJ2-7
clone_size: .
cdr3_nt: TGTGCCAGCAGTGAAGCGCTTCGGGACAGGGGATACGAGCAGTACTTC
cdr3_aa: CASSEALRDRGYEQYF

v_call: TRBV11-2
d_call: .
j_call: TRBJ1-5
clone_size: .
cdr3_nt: TGTGCCAGCAGCCGGGGGACCCAGGGTCAGCCCCAGCATTTT
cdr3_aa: CASSRGTQGQPQHF

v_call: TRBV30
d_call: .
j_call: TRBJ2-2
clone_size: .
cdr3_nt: TGTGCCTGGGGCAGAGAGAACACCGGGGAGCTGTTTTTT
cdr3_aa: CAWGRENTGELFF

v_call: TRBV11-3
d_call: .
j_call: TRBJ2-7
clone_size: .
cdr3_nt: TGTGCCAGCAGCTTAGATTTCCGGGGGCTATACGAGCAGTACTTC
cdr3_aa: CASSLDFRGLYEQYF

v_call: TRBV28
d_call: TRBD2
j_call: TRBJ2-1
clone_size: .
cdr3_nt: TGTGCCAGTAGCCCACTGGGACTAGCGCTATACAATGAGCAGTTCTTC
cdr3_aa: CASSPLGLALYNEQFF

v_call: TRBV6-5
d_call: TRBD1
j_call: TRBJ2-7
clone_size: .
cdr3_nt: TGTGCCAGCAGTTTCCGGGACAGGGTTGGGTACGAGCAGTACTTC
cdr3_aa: CASSFRDRVGYEQYF

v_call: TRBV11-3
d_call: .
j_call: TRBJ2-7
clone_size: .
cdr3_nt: TGTGCCAGCAGCCAGAGACTGACGGAAACCTACGAGCAGTACTTC
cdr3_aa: CASSQRLTETYEQYF

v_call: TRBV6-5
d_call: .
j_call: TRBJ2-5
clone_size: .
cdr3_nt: TGTGCCAGCAGTCCAGGGGGGATAGGAGAGACCCAGTACTTC
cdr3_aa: CASSPGGIGETQYF

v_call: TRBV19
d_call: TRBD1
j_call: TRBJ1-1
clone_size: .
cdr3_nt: TGTGCCAGTAGTATAAGGGACAGAGAAGCTTTCTTT
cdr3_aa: CASSIRDREAFF

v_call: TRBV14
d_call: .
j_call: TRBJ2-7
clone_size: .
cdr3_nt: TGTGCCAGCAGCCAAGTAGTCAGCTCCTACGAGCAGTACTTC
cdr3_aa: CASSQVVSSYEQYF

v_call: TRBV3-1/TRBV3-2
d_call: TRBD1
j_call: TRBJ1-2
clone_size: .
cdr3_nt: TGTGCCAGCAGCCAAGGACAGGGAGGGAATGGCTACACCTTC
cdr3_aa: CASSQGQGGNGYTF

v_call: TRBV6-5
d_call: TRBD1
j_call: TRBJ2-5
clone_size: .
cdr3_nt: TGTGCCAGCAGACGACAGGGGCAAGCACAAGAGACCCAGTACTTC
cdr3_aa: CASRRQGQAQETQYF